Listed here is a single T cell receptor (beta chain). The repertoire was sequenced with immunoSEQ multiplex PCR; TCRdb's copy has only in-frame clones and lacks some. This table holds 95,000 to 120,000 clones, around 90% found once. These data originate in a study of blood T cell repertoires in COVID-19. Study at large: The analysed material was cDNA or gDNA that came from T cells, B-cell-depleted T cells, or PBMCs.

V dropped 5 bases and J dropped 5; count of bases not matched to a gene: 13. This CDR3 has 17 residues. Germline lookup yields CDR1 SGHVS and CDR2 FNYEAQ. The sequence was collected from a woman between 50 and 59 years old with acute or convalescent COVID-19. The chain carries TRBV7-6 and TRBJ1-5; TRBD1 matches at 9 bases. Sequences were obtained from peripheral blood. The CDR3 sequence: CASSQSPGTGLDQPQHF. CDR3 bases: TGTGCCAGCAGCCAAAGTCCCGGGACAGGGTTGGATCAGCCCCAGCATTTT.